This T cell receptor (beta chain) was recovered during a study of OX40 agonist ivuxolimab in advanced cancers. Study-wide findings and caveats: At 0.1-3.0 mg/kg, partial responders had clonal expansion among the lowest observed. Averaging showed that CD8+ T cells had more expanded clones than CD4+ did.

A note on this clone: Its specificity is not known.

Germline CDR1 is MGHRA and CDR2 is YSYEKL. J gave up 3 bases and V 8 bases, and 10 bases lay outside the gene matches. This CDR3 is 15 amino acids long. The protocol was immunoSEQ multiplex PCR, while the TCRdb copy is restricted to in-frame clones and leaves out a portion. This sample has some 70,000 clones, with nearly 90% found just once. The sample was CD4+ or CD8+ T cells sorted from blood, taken in a trial of the OX40 agonist ivuxolimab. The genes are TRBV4-1 and TRBJ1-1; 9 bases line up with TRBD1. The origin of this receptor is an adult with an advanced solid tumor such as melanoma, head and neck, liver or kidney cancer. The CDR3 loop is CASRPRDREDTEAFF. The CDR3, as DNA: TGCGCCAGCCGGCCCCGGGACAGGGAGGACACTGAAGCTTTCTTT.